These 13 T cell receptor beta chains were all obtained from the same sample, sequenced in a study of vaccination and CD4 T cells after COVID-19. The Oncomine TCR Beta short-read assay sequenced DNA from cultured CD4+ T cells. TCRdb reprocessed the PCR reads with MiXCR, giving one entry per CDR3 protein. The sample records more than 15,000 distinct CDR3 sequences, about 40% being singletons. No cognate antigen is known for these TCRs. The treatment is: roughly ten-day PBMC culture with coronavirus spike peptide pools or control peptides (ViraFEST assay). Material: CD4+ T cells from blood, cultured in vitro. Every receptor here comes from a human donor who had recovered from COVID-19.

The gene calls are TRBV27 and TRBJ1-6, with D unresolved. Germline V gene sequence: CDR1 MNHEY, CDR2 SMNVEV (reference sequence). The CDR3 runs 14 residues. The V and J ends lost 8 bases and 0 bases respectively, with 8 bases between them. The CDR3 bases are TGTGCCAGCGGGAGGAGCTCCTATAATTCACCCCTCCACTTT. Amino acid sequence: CASGRSSYNSPLHF.

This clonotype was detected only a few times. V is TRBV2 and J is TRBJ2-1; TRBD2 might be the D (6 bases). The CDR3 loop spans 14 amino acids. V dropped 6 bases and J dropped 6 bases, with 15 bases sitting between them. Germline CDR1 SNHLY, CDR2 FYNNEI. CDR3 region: CASSHRLVRNEQFF. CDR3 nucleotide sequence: TGTGCCAGCAGCCATAGACTAGTTCGCAATGAGCAGTTCTTC.

This CDR3 reads CASSIDRVSEAFF. The CDR3 region has the DNA TGTGCCAGTAGTATTGACAGGGTATCTGAAGCTTTCTTT. This chain connects TRBV19 to TRBJ1-1; TRBD1 matches at 7 bases. This CDR3 comprises 13 residues. After removal of 3 bases from V and 6 bases from J, the junction contained 4 bases not matched to a gene. Looked up from germline, CDR1 is LNHDA and CDR2 is SQIVND (reference sequence).

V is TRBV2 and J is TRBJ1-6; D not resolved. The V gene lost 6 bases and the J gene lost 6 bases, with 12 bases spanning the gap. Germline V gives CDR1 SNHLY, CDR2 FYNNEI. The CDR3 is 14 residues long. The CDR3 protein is CASRVMSSNSPLHF. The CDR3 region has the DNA TGTGCCAGCAGGGTCATGAGTTCTAATTCACCCCTCCACTTT.

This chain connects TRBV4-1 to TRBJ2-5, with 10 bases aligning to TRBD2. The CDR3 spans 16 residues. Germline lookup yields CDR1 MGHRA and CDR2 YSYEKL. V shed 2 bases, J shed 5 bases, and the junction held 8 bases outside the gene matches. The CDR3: CASSQKPSGGLETQYF. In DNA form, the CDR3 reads TGCGCCAGCAGCCAAAAGCCTAGCGGGGGCCTTGAGACCCAGTACTTC.

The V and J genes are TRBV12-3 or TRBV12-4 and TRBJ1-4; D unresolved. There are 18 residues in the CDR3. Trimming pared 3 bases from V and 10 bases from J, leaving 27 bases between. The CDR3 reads CASSFVGGRRSYLGKLFF. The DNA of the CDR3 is TGTGCCAGCAGTTTTGTTGGCGGCCGCCGATCGTATTTGGGAAAACTGTTTTTT.

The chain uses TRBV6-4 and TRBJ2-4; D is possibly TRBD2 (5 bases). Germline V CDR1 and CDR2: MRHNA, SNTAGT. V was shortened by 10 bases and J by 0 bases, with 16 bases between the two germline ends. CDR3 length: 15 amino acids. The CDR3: CAIVRGQVAKNIQYF. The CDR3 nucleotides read TGTGCCATCGTGCGAGGGCAGGTAGCCAAAAACATTCAGTACTTC.

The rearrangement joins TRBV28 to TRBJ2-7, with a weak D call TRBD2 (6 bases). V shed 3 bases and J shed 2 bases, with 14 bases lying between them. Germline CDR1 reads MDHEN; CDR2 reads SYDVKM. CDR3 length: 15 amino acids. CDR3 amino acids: CASSFKAEGPYEQYF. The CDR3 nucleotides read TGTGCCAGCAGTTTTAAGGCGGAGGGCCCCTACGAGCAGTACTTC.

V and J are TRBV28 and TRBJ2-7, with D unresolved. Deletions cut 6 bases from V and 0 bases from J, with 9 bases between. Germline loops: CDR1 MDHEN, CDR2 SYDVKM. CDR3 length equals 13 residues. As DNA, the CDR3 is TGTGCCAGCAGATCCCCGACCTCCTACGAGCAGTACTTC. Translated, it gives CASRSPTSYEQYF.

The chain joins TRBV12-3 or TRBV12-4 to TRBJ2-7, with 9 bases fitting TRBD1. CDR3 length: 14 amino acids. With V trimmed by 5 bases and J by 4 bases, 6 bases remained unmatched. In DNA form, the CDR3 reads TGTGCCAGCAGTGGGGGACAGGGTTCTTACGAGCAGTACTTC. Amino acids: CASSGGQGSYEQYF.

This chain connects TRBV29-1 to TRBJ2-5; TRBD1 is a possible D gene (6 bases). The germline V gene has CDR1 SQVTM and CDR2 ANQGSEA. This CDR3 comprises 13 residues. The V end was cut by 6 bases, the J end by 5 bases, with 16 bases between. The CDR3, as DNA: TGCAGCGTGACGACGACAGGTGGGGAGACCCAGTACTTC. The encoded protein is CSVTTTGGETQYF.

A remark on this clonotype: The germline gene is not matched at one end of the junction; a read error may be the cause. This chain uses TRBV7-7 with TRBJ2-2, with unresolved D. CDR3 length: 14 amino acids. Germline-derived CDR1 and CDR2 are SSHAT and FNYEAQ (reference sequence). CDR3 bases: TGTGCTAGCAGCTTAGTCTCGAACACCGGGGAGCTGTTTTTT. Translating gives CASSLVSNTGELFF.

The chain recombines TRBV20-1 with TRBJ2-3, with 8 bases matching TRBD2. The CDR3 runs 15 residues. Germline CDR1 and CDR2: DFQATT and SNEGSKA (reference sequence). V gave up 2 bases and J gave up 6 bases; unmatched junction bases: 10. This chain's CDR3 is CSARSIIAGTDTQYF. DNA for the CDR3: TGCAGTGCTAGAAGTATAATAGCGGGAACGGATACGCAGTATTTT.